This T cell receptor beta chain comes out of a study of CD8+ T cells in alopecia areata. V gave up 7 bases and J gave up 17 bases, with 26 bases separating them. The CDR3 is made up of 14 amino acids. The germline gives CDR1 SNHLY, CDR2 FYNNEI. In the case of this clone: The antigen remains unidentified.

Study observations and caveats: Especially in alopecia totalis/universalis, lesional scalp showed greater clonality than normal scalp did.

After isolation, RNA underwent reverse transcription to generate cDNA as the sequencing template. Clones were sequenced by immunoSEQ multiplex PCR, and TCRdb holds only the in-frame ones, with some missing. The sample yields 90,000 to 150,000 clones, around 64% seen once. J is TRBJ1-4 and V is TRBV2; weak D call: TRBD1 (5 bases). This receptor was identified in a human donor in good health. The sequenced sample consisted of CD4+ T cells sorted from blood. The CDR3 here is CASTKGEEGGSSFF. CDR3 nucleotides: TGTGCCAGCACCAAAGGGGAAGAGGGTGGATCAAGTTTTTTT. The complete variable domain, with remaining parts taken from reference TRBV2 and TRBJ1-4, reads EPEVTQTPSHQVTQMGQEVILRCVPISNHLYFYWYRQILGQKVEFLVSFYNNEISEKSEIFDDQFSVERPDGSNFTLKIRSTKLEDSAMYFCASTKGEEGGSSFFGSGTQLSVL.